The 27 T cell receptor beta chains presented below share a single source sample, sequenced in a study of blood T cells in healthy people across ages. Next came a second PCR, run for about 6 to 12 cycles, which used a sample-barcoded 5' primer along with a J-beta primer mix. TCRdb used MiXCR to reprocess the 5' RACE reads, holding one entry per CDR3 protein. This sample has over 1,500,000 distinct CDR3 sequences, with 49% found just once. Sequencing used blood. The receptor set was obtained from a woman aged 35 to 49 in good health.

The J gene is TRBJ2-3, the V gene TRBV6-5; tentatively, D is TRBD2 (5 bases). The V end lost 7 bases, the J end lost 0 bases, and 14 bases lay between the germline ends. Germline assignment: CDR1 MNHEY and CDR2 SVGAGI. The CDR3 sequence is 15 residues long. The CDR3 coding sequence is TGTGCCAGCAAGAGTATCCTAGCTAGCACAGATACGCAGTATTTT. Encoded protein: CASKSILASTDTQYF.

Only a few counts were recorded for this clonotype. The chain employs TRBV6-2 or TRBV6-3 and TRBJ2-6, with 7 bases lining up with TRBD1. Germline values: CDR1 MNHEY, CDR2 SVGEGT. Trimming cost V 2 bases and J 2 bases; bases outside gene matches: 15. The CDR3 is 20 residues long. CDR3: CASSYNGDSLRIPGANVLTF. The CDR3 DNA reads TGTGCCAGCAGTTACAATGGGGACAGCCTTCGAATCCCTGGGGCCAACGTCCTGACTTTC.

The chain recombines TRBV4-2 with TRBJ2-5, with TRBD2 matching over 8 bases. V gave up 0 bases and J gave up 5 bases; unmatched junction bases: 14. CDR1 LGHNA and CDR2 YNFKEQ come from the germline V gene. CDR3 size: 18 residues. The DNA of the CDR3 is TGTGCCAGCAGCCAAGATCAAGGCCCCGGGGGGGGGAGTGAGACCCAGTACTTC. Encoded protein: CASSQDQGPGGGSETQYF.

In its sample, this clonotype was seen a few times. The rearrangement links TRBV10-3 to TRBJ2-7; 9 nucleotides agree with TRBD1. Per the germline V gene, CDR1 is ENHRY and CDR2 is SYGVKD. V was clipped by 11 bases and J by 7 bases; unmatched bases: 6. The CDR3 is 11 residues long. The CDR3 region has the DNA TGTGCCGCACAGGGGGCGAGAGAGCAGTACTTC. Amino acid sequence: CAAQGAREQYF.

This clonotype was counted a single time. CDR3 bases: TGTGCCAGCTCAGCGACAGGACCGCCGGACCGCAATCAGCCCCAGCATTTT. It specifies CASSATGPPDRNQPQHF. The chain uses TRBV28 and TRBJ1-5, with D possibly being TRBD1 (6 bases). The CDR3 covers 17 residues. V was cut by 8 bases and J by 2 bases, with 22 bases left in between. The germline V gene has CDR1 MDHEN and CDR2 SYDVKM.

This clonotype was counted a single time. The chain is built from TRBV28 and TRBJ1-6, with TRBD1 matching over 7 bases. V shed 5 bases and J 6 bases; nucleotides not matched to a gene: 10. This CDR3 has 16 residues. CDR1 and CDR2 from the germline V gene are MDHEN and SYDVKM. CDR3 protein: CASSLIWTGSNSPLHF. DNA of the CDR3: TGTGCCAGCAGTCTTATATGGACAGGTTCTAATTCACCCCTCCACTTT.

This clonotype was observed a handful of times. At one boundary the junction diverges from the germline segment, which might be a read error. V is TRBV6-5 and J is TRBJ1-1; 8 bases align to TRBD1. Germline V lookup: CDR1 MNHEY, CDR2 SVGAGI. CDR3 length: 14 residues. The CDR3 here is CASRTGTGNTEAFF. The CDR3 DNA reads as TGCGCCAGCAGAACCGGGACAGGCAACACTGAAGCTTTCTTT.

The chain joins TRBV20-1 to TRBJ2-3; D is undetermined. The germline CDR1 and CDR2 sequences are DFQATT and SNEGSKA (reference sequence). Trimming took off 0 bases at V and 2 bases at J, with 9 bases between the two ends. The CDR3 totals 14 residues. The chain's CDR3 is CSARDRHPTDTQYF. The CDR3 DNA follows: TGCAGTGCTAGAGATCGACATCCCACAGATACGCAGTATTTT.

This clonotype has more than one count but fewer than ten. The chain couples TRBV7-2 to TRBJ2-1; the D gene is possibly TRBD2 (6 bases). The V gene lost 0 bases and the J gene lost 4 bases, with 16 bases spanning the gap. Germline V gene data show CDR1 as SGHTA and CDR2 as FQGNSA. The CDR3 spans 17 residues. CDR3 in amino acids: CASSLAAPSGFYNEQFF. The CDR3, as DNA: TGTGCCAGCAGCTTAGCGGCCCCCAGCGGGTTTTACAATGAGCAGTTCTTC.

This clonotype was seen only a few times. The V gene is TRBV6-5, the J gene TRBJ1-2, with a tentative D call TRBD1 (5 bases). This CDR3 is 12 amino acids long. The ends were cut back, 6 bases at V and 6 bases at J, with 11 bases in the middle. Per germline, CDR1 MNHEY and CDR2 SVGAGI. The CDR3 DNA follows: TGTGCCAGCAGGACCCAGGGAGATGGCTACACCTTC. Its translation: CASRTQGDGYTF.

V usage is TRBV7-6 and J usage is TRBJ2-5; 10 bases are shared with TRBD1. The J call may be incorrect, as the DNA end agrees better with TRBJ2-7. Germline V gives CDR1 SGHVS, CDR2 FNYEAQ. There are 15 residues in the CDR3. CDR3 amino acids: CASSFTPGQGSEQYF. Here the CDR3 DNA reads TGTGCCAGCAGCTTTACCCCGGGACAGGGGAGCGAGCAGTACTTC.

J is TRBJ2-3 and V is TRBV7-6; 9 positions match TRBD2. The CDR3 is 18 amino acids. The trim removed 1 base at V and 3 bases at J, leaving 11 bases unmatched. Germline V CDR1 and CDR2: SGHVS, FNYEAQ. The CDR3 DNA reads TGTGCCAGCAGCTTAGAGGTAGCGGGGGAACGGGTAACAGATACGCAGTATTTT. It is translated as CASSLEVAGERVTDTQYF.

This chain uses TRBV20-1 with TRBJ2-1; D call uncertain. V was shortened by 3 bases and J by 3 bases, with 12 bases between the two germline ends. The CDR3 length is 14 residues. Germline V gene sequence: CDR1 DFQATT, CDR2 SNEGSKA (reference sequence). The CDR3 reads CSASSQENYNEQFF. The CDR3 region has the DNA TGCAGTGCTAGCAGTCAGGAGAACTACAATGAGCAGTTCTTC.

The chain recombines TRBV6-6 with TRBJ2-7; D ambiguous. The CDR3 runs to 14 residues. Germline V gives CDR1 MNHNY, CDR2 SVGAGI (reference sequence). Trimming removed 4 bases at V and 3 bases at J, with 13 bases between. The CDR3 bases are TGTGCCAGCAGTTTACAAGCGAAGGGCTACGAGCAGTACTTC. Its protein product is CASSLQAKGYEQYF.

This clonotype was detected only a few times. The genes are TRBV14 and TRBJ2-7, with 7 nucleotides matching TRBD1. V dropped 2 bases and J dropped 2; count of bases not matched to a gene: 12. CDR3 length: 17 residues. Germline CDR1 reads SGHDN; CDR2 reads FVKESK. CDR3 DNA sequence: TGTGCCAGCAGCCAACTCACTGACAGGGTCGTCCCCTACGAGCAGTACTTC. Protein product: CASSQLTDRVVPYEQYF.

The chain combines TRBV3-1 with TRBJ2-3; 7 nucleotides line up with TRBD1. Germline CDR1 and CDR2: LGHDT and YNNKEL (reference sequence). The CDR3 length is 14 residues. J was trimmed by 6 bases and V by 3 bases; bases with no gene match: 6. The CDR3 region is CASSHGQVPDTQYF. In nucleotides, the CDR3 is TGTGCCAGCAGCCACGGACAGGTGCCGGATACGCAGTATTTT.

This clonotype was seen only a few times. The chain employs TRBV27 and TRBJ2-4; 13 nucleotides line up with TRBD2. The end of the DNA aligns better with TRBJ2-7, so the J call may be wrong. CDR1 and CDR2 from the germline V gene are MNHEY and SMNVEV (reference sequence). The CDR3 runs to 16 residues. The CDR3 sequence: CASSSRTSGGGYEQYF. DNA of the CDR3: TGTGCCAGCAGTTCGAGGACTAGCGGGGGCGGCTACGAGCAGTACTTC.

This clonotype has more than one count but fewer than ten. The chain is built from TRBV7-2 and TRBJ2-5; D is unresolved. V lost 4 bases, J lost 2 bases, and 8 bases lay in between. Looked up from germline, CDR1 is SGHTA and CDR2 is FQGNSA. There are 13 residues in the CDR3. The CDR3 loop is CASSSPVQETQYF. CDR3 sequence (DNA): TGTGCCAGCAGCTCCCCTGTGCAAGAGACCCAGTACTTC.

The chain recombines TRBV4-2 with TRBJ1-1, with D maybe TRBD1 (6 bases). Between the trimmed V and J ends, which lost 4 bases and 1 base, there was a span of 10 bases. The CDR3 has 14 residues. Germline CDR1 is LGHNA and CDR2 is YNFKEQ. The CDR3 DNA is TGTGCCAGCAGCCGCGACAGGAGGAACACTGAAGCTTTCTTT. Protein: CASSRDRRNTEAFF.

The chain uses TRBV20-1 and TRBJ1-4, with D unresolved. V was trimmed by 0 bases and J by 5 bases, leaving 13 bases between them. The CDR3 runs 15 residues. Germline values: CDR1 DFQATT, CDR2 SNEGSKA (reference sequence). CDR3 nucleotides: TGCAGTGCTAGAGATCCCGGACTGATGAATGAAAAACTGTTTTTT. Its translation: CSARDPGLMNEKLFF.

The rearrangement uses TRBV14 and TRBJ2-3, with D unresolved. The CDR3 extends over 15 amino acids. V lost 3 bases and J 1 base, leaving 11 bases between the germline ends. Germline-derived CDR1 and CDR2 are SGHDN and FVKESK. The CDR3 sequence is CASSQRVIRTDTQYF. The CDR3 nucleotides read TGTGCCAGCAGCCAGAGAGTGATCCGCACAGATACGCAGTATTTT.

This chain uses TRBV20-1 with TRBJ2-7; D is unresolved. Germline V gene lookup returns CDR1 DFQATT and CDR2 SNEGSKA (reference sequence). V lost 0 bases and J lost 2, with 17 bases in between. This CDR3 has 16 residues. CDR3 loop: CSARDHGETDPYEQYF. As DNA, the CDR3 is TGCAGTGCTAGAGATCATGGGGAAACGGACCCCTACGAGCAGTACTTC.

The rearrangement links TRBV20-1 to TRBJ1-6; D is possibly TRBD1 (6 bases). Germline-derived CDR1 and CDR2 are DFQATT and SNEGSKA (reference sequence). V was cut by 6 bases and J by 9 bases, with 24 bases left in between. The length of the CDR3 is 16 residues. The CDR3 region has the DNA TGCAGTGCCCTAGGGGGTGCGGGTTGGGTCGGTTCACCCCTCCACTTT. Translated, it gives CSALGGAGWVGSPLHF.

The chain is built from TRBV7-3 and TRBJ2-3, with 9 bases that match TRBD2. J lost 2 bases, V lost 1 base, and 4 bases had no gene match. The CDR3 has 16 amino acids. The V gene's germline CDR1 is SGHTA and CDR2 FQGTGA. DNA for the CDR3: TGTGCCAGCAGCTTAAGGCGGGGGGGCCTCACAGATACGCAGTATTTT. It codes for CASSLRRGGLTDTQYF.

V gene TRBV11-2 combines with J gene TRBJ2-1, with 9 bases matching TRBD1. V dropped 5 bases and J dropped 0; count of bases not matched to a gene: 17. CDR1 is SGHAT, CDR2 FQNNGV, per germline. This CDR3 is built from 20 residues. CDR3 in amino acids: CASSVYLYRDRESSYNEQFF. In DNA, the CDR3 is TGTGCCAGCAGCGTCTACCTGTACCGGGACAGGGAGAGCTCCTACAATGAGCAGTTCTTC.

J is TRBJ2-1 and V is TRBV5-6, with D perhaps TRBD2 (5 bases). The germline gives CDR1 SGHDT, CDR2 YYEEEE. The CDR3 covers 14 residues. The ends were cut back, 2 bases at V and 2 bases at J, with 8 bases in the middle. The DNA of the CDR3 is TGTGCCAGCAGCTTACTAGATCCCTACAATGAGCAGTTCTTC. Translating it yields CASSLLDPYNEQFF.

V and J are TRBV20-1 and TRBJ2-7; possibly TRBD2 for D (6 bases). Germline lookup yields CDR1 DFQATT and CDR2 SNEGSKA (reference sequence). The CDR3 loop spans 12 amino acids. Trimming removed 1 base from V and 4 bases from J, with 8 bases in between. CDR3 protein: CSARALAYEQYF. CDR3 nucleotides: TGCAGTGCTAGAGCACTAGCATACGAGCAGTACTTC.